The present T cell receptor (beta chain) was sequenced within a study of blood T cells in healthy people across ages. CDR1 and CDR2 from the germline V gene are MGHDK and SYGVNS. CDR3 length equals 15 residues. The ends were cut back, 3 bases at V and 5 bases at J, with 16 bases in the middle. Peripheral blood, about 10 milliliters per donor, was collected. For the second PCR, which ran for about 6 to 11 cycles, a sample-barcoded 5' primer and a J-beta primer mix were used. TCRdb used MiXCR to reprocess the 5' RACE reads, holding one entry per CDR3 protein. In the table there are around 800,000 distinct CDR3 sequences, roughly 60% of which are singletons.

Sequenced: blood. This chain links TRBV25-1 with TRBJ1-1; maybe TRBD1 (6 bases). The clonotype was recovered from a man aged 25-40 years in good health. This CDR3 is CASSEGGHSRTEAFF. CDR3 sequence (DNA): TGTGCCAGCAGTGAGGGGGGACACTCCCGAACTGAAGCTTTCTTT.